This TCR beta chain was documented in a study of cytomegalovirus exposure and HLA in healthy donors. About this clone itself: The antigen is not known.

The primer mix had 60 Vbeta and 13 Jbeta primers. Method: immunoSEQ multiplex PCR; TCRdb's copy keeps in-frame clones and lacks some. The data contain about 84,000 clones, 63% of them singletons. Germline V gene sequence: CDR1 SGHTA, CDR2 FQGNSA. CDR3 size: 15 residues. V was clipped by 2 bases and J by 0 bases; unmatched bases: 3. The study, taken as a whole, reports: Later work showed greater clonal expansion in HLA-associated TCR beta chains than in equally common others. One later analysis reportedly identified an Asian-associated ancestry cluster that showed fewer N-insertions than the approximately 710-donor mean.

This chain connects TRBV7-2 to TRBJ2-7, with TRBD1 identical over 8 bases. Source material: PBMCs. The clonotype was recovered from a woman aged 35 to 49 in good health and CMV-seropositive. The DNA of the CDR3 is TGTGCCAGCAGCTTAAGGACAGGGCACTCCTACGAGCAGTACTTC. Translation: CASSLRTGHSYEQYF.